Here is one T cell receptor (beta chain) with its context. Its antigen remains undetermined. Per-base qualities were not stored, and no clone one base away is much larger. The entry originates in a study of PD-1 blockade in classical Hodgkin lymphoma (dated by TCRdb to 2018 to 2020). For context, the study as a whole: Nivolumab dosing was 3 mg/kg intravenously every 2 weeks, continuing until either disease progression or unacceptable toxicity. The study used CyTOF and TCR beta sequencing to define a peripheral blood immune signature of response to PD-1 blockade in classical Hodgkin lymphoma.

Genomic DNA was extracted with the Qiagen DNeasy kit from unsorted PBMCs and from negatively selected CD4+ and CD8+ fractions. TCR beta CDR3 regions were subjected to amplification by immunoSEQ multiplex PCR with primers that anneal to V and J segments. A synthetic immune receptor repertoire was used to minimize amplification bias, and any remaining bias was removed computationally after sequencing. In the paper's pipeline: Repertoire diversity was quantified as the Shannon entropy index using custom Python scripts. Unsorted, CD4+ and CD8+ repertoires were analyzed separately, except in combined analyses where CD4+ and CD8+ sequences were merged in silico. Clonal expansion was defined as a frequency increase of at least 2-fold after treatment compared with C1D1, and clones undetected at baseline were assigned a pseudocount of 0.5. Clones with 0 or 1 copy at C1D1 were defined as singleton clones, while clones with 2 or more copies were defined as non-singleton clones. Clones expanded in unsorted samples were assigned a CD4+, CD8+ or unknown annotation through matching of protein sequences in sorted samples from the same patient. Diversity changes from C1D1 to C4D1 were tested in paired samples using Wilcoxon tests. TCRdb obtained this table from immuneACCESS and retained in-frame rearrangements with V and J assigned. These tables miss some clones; where compared with another copy, unresolved V genes account for less than half of the shortfall, and the remainder is unexplained. Clone size and the V and J calls come from that table; the DNA yielded D and trimming. The sample table holds about 38,000 clones, of which 77% were seen once. Clones ranked in the top ten supply 9.8% of the sample.

Looking up the germline V gene (reference sequence) yields CDR1 LNHDA and CDR2 SQIVND. The CDR3 runs 14 amino acids, cysteine and phenylalanine included. Just the 42-base CDR3 DNA is kept, in frame starting at base 1. Trimming takes 3 bases from V and 3 bases from J, and the germline ends sit 9 bases apart. The time point label for this specimen denotes: cycle 4 day 1 (C4D1), after more than 5 weeks of nivolumab. All trial patients had relapsed after autologous stem cell transplantation, with cohorts A, B and C differing in prior brentuximab vedotin exposure. The trial cohort was composed of about 58 patients with relapsed/refractory classical Hodgkin lymphoma, for whom complete response, partial response or progressive disease was recorded as best overall response. Single-agent nivolumab was administered to trial patients in the multi-cohort phase II CheckMate 205 trial. Best overall response was determined by an independent review committee according to the 2007 International Working Group response criteria. PBMCs from the trial were collected at three points: immediately before nivolumab initiation (C1D1), and during therapy at cycle 2 day 1 and cycle 4 day 1. Peripheral blood was collected in 8 mL Vacutainer Cell Preparation Tubes, from which PBMCs were isolated by centrifugation and then cryopreserved.

Beyond this particular receptor, the publication reports: CD4+ but not CD8+ TCR diversity rose significantly by C4D1 (p=0.0027 vs p=0.16), most apparent in complete responders (p=0.02). Patients starting nivolumab less than 1 year after ASCT had lower diversity and were excluded from later analyses to avoid confounding by immune reconstitution. The study covered only a single clinical trial cohort, and the causes of the repertoire differences, possibly disease activity or prior therapy, were still not defined. Newly diagnosed patients were reported to have lower baseline TCR diversity than healthy donors, and relapsed/refractory patients were reported to have lower baseline TCR diversity still. Among trial patients, those achieving complete response had baseline diversity similar to that of newly diagnosed patients, while diversity was significantly lower in partial responders and progressors.

The sequencing used peripheral blood mononuclear cells (PBMCs), collected before the fourth cycle of nivolumab. Here the chain combines TRBV19 and TRBJ1-5; the D gene is not confidently resolved. The source of this sequence is a human donor with classical Hodgkin lymphoma. The DNA reads as follows: TGTGCCAGTAGTATTAAACGGGTCAATCAGCCCCAGCATTTT. This is translated as CASSIKRVNQPQHF.